The 9 T cell receptor beta chains presented below share a single source sample, sequenced in a study of T cells in Graves' hyperthyroidism and ophthalmopathy. Authors of the study amplified TCR beta CDR3 regions from RNA transcripts. RT-PCR in the first round (using the HTBI primer set) targeted the TCR CDR3. TCRdb ran MiXCR on the multiplex PCR reads and lists one entry per CDR3 protein. Counted here are about 92,000 distinct CDR3 sequences, over 50% occurring once; the ten biggest clones make up roughly 26%. The sequencing sample was made of blood. The receptors were sampled from a woman aged 40 to 50 with Graves' hyperthyroidism.

In regard to this clonotype: A much larger clone sits a single nucleotide away, making a read error possible. This sequence joins TRBV20-1 and TRBJ2-2, with 11 bases that match TRBD2. The CDR3 sequence is 14 residues long. The V gene's germline CDR1 is DFQATT and CDR2 SNEGSKA (reference sequence). CDR3 residues: CSAIAGGLTGELVF. The DNA for the CDR3 is TGCAGTGCTATAGCGGGAGGGCTCACCGGGGAGCTGGTTTTT.

This clonotype was found many times. The gene calls are TRBV6-1 and TRBJ1-1, with D possibly being TRBD1 (6 bases). The CDR3 runs to 13 residues. With 7 bases removed from V and 4 bases from J, the gap between germline ends came to 13 bases. The germline V gene has CDR1 MNHNS and CDR2 SASEGT. The CDR3 DNA reads as TGTGCCAGCACTCCTACAGGGTCCACTGAAGCTTTCTTT. This codes for CASTPTGSTEAFF.

In this sample, this clonotype turned up many times. The chain combines TRBV9 with TRBJ2-5, with TRBD1 identical over 7 bases. V gave up 0 bases and J gave up 1 base; unmatched junction bases: 6. Germline V lookup: CDR1 SGDLS, CDR2 YYNGEE. This CDR3 spans 16 amino acids. This chain's CDR3 is CASSVDRGQSQETQYF. As DNA, the CDR3 is TGTGCCAGCAGCGTAGACCGGGGACAGTCCCAAGAGACCCAGTACTTC. The full variable domain, completed using reference TRBV9 and TRBJ2-5, is DSGVTQTPKHLITATGQRVTLRCSPRSGDLSVYWYQQSLDQGLQFLIQYYNGEERAKGNILERFSAQQFPDLHSELNLSSLELGDSALYFCASSVDRGQSQETQYFGPGTRLLVL.

This clonotype was seen only a few times. The rearrangement links TRBV2 to TRBJ2-7; TRBD1 matches at 7 bases. Looked up from germline, CDR1 is SNHLY and CDR2 is FYNNEI. The junction had 7 bases not matched to a gene; V was cut back by 6 bases and J by 2 bases. There are 14 residues in the CDR3. CDR3 nucleotide sequence: TGTGCCAGCAGCGGACTCGGACAGGCCTACGAGCAGTACTTC. Protein: CASSGLGQAYEQYF.

The table lists this clonotype with many counts. This chain uses TRBV20-1 with TRBJ2-5, with D possibly being TRBD1 or TRBD2 (6 bases each). CDR3 length: 16 amino acids. The V gene lost 1 base and the J gene lost 1 base, with 16 bases spanning the gap. Germline CDR1 and CDR2: DFQATT and SNEGSKA (reference sequence). DNA for the CDR3: TGCAGTGCTAGAGCCAGATCGTGGGGGGCCCAAGAGACCCAGTACTTC. This encodes CSARARSWGAQETQYF.

V is TRBV2 and J is TRBJ2-7; D is possibly TRBD1 (10 bases). Germline assignment: CDR1 SNHLY and CDR2 FYNNEI. The CDR3 is made up of 19 amino acids. Trimming took off 4 bases at V and 5 bases at J, with 30 bases between the two ends. CDR3 bases: TGTGCCAGCAGTGTCCGGGACAGGGGAGCGGGGGGTTCGAGAAACGAGCAGTACTTC. Translation gives CASSVRDRGAGGSRNEQYF.

The chain uses TRBV7-9 and TRBJ1-6; TRBD1 is a possible D gene (5 bases). There are 15 residues in the CDR3. Germline lookup yields CDR1 SEHNR and CDR2 FQNEAQ (reference sequence). V lost 5 bases and J lost 2, with 10 bases in between. The CDR3 bases are TGTGCCAGCAGCCAGGGTAGCCCCTATAATTCACCCCTCCACTTT. It specifies CASSQGSPYNSPLHF. The full variable domain, completed using reference TRBV7-9 and TRBJ1-6, is DTGVSQNPRHKITKRGQNVTFRCDPISEHNRLYWYRQTLGQGPEFLTYFQNEAQLEKSRLLSDRFSAERPKGSFSTLEIQRTEQGDSAMYLCASSQGSPYNSPLHFGNGTRLTVT.

Many counts were recorded for this clonotype. The rearrangement links TRBV29-1 to TRBJ2-5, with a tentative D call TRBD2 (7 bases). V was shortened by 4 bases and J by 2 bases, with 17 bases between the two germline ends. CDR1 and CDR2 from the germline V gene are SQVTM and ANQGSEA. CDR3 length: 15 residues. The CDR3 region has the DNA TGCAGCGTTGGGGTGGGGGGGGCGGTTCAAGAGACCCAGTACTTC. Protein product: CSVGVGGAVQETQYF.

This sequence joins TRBV19 and TRBJ1-2, with 9 nucleotides matching TRBD1. Germline loops: CDR1 LNHDA, CDR2 SQIVND (reference sequence). The CDR3 loop spans 13 amino acids. Trimming took 7 bases from V and 6 from J; bases not matched to a gene: 6. CDR3 sequence reads: CASTTTGGDGYTF. The CDR3, as DNA: TGTGCCAGTACCACAACAGGGGGCGATGGCTACACCTTC.